A single sample gave rise to the 22 T cell receptor beta chains below, sequenced in a study of radiotherapy plus CTLA-4 blockade in lung cancer. Only in-frame clones appear in the TCRdb table, and some are missing; sequencing was by immunoSEQ multiplex PCR. The profile shows 25,000 to 30,000 clones, around 79% of them singletons. Specimen: peripheral blood, collected from a patient treated with radiotherapy plus ipilimumab. These receptor sequences come from a human donor with non-small cell lung cancer that progressed on radiotherapy plus ipilimumab.

This clone was counted a few times. The chain employs TRBV10-3 and TRBJ2-5, with D possibly TRBD1 on 5 matching bases. The CDR3 is 13 residues long. The germline CDR1 and CDR2 sequences are ENHRY and SYGVKD. V was shortened by 4 bases and J by 0 bases, with 6 bases between the two germline ends. DNA for the CDR3: TGTGCCATCAGTGGACAGAACCAAGAGACCCAGTACTTC. This gives the protein CAISGQNQETQYF.

The chain uses TRBV11-2 and TRBJ2-1; TRBD1 matches 7 bases. CDR3 length: 15 amino acids. V dropped 4 bases and J dropped 6; count of bases not matched to a gene: 9. Germline V gene sequence: CDR1 SGHAT, CDR2 FQNNGV. Written as DNA, the CDR3 is TGTGCCAGCAGCTCAGACAGGGTCGGAGTCAATGAGCAGTTCTTC. The encoded protein is CASSSDRVGVNEQFF.

This clone was seen only a few times. The rearrangement uses TRBV6-5 and TRBJ1-4, with TRBD1 matching over 9 bases. The CDR3 is 15 amino acids. V dropped 5 bases and J dropped 5; count of bases not matched to a gene: 6. Germline CDR1 is MNHEY and CDR2 is SVGAGI. The CDR3 sequence is CASSTTGTGNEKLFF. The CDR3 nucleotides are TGTGCCAGCAGTACTACCGGGACAGGGAATGAAAAACTGTTTTTT.

This clone was recorded a few times. The chain links TRBV28 to TRBJ2-3; D is possibly TRBD2 (6 bases). Per the germline V gene, CDR1 is MDHEN and CDR2 is SYDVKM. Trimming removed 7 bases from V and 9 bases from J, with 14 bases in between. This CDR3 is built from 12 residues. The CDR3 region is CASTPGDRTQYF. The CDR3 coding sequence is TGTGCCAGCACCCCGGGAGACCGGACGCAGTATTTT.

This chain joins TRBV10-2 and TRBJ2-7, with 9 bases fitting TRBD2. Germline V gene lookup returns CDR1 WSHSY and CDR2 SAAADI. This CDR3 contains 13 residues. Trimming cost V 4 bases and J 6 bases; bases outside gene matches: 4. The CDR3 reads CASSGLAAGEQYF. CDR3 coding DNA: TGCGCCAGCAGTGGACTAGCGGCGGGCGAGCAGTACTTC.

The V call is TRBV7-8, the J call TRBJ1-5; TRBD1 agrees at 7 bases. CDR1 SGHVS and CDR2 FQNEAQ come from the germline V gene. The V segment lost 5 bases and the J segment 6 bases; nucleotides outside the gene matches: 16. CDR3 length: 17 residues. CDR3 nucleotide sequence: TGTGCCAGCAGCGGACAGACAGGGACGGTAGCGAGTCAGCCCCAGCATTTT. Residues: CASSGQTGTVASQPQHF.

The CDR3 sequence is CSVAANPTSGANVLTF. The DNA for the CDR3 is TGCAGCGTGGCAGCCAATCCTACCTCTGGGGCCAACGTCCTGACTTTC. The chain uses TRBV29-1 and TRBJ2-6; no clear D. V lost 6 bases and J 0 bases, leaving 15 bases between the germline ends. This CDR3 has 16 residues. The germline CDR1 and CDR2 sequences are SQVTM and ANQGSEA.

V usage is TRBV28 and J usage is TRBJ2-3; 9 positions match TRBD1. Unmatched junction bases numbered 1, after V lost 3 bases and J lost 0 bases. The germline V gene has CDR1 MDHEN and CDR2 SYDVKM. This CDR3 region has 15 residues. This CDR3 is CASSFGQGSTDTQYF. The CDR3 DNA reads TGTGCCAGCAGTTTCGGACAGGGGAGCACAGATACGCAGTATTTT.

The chain joins TRBV25-1 to TRBJ1-2, with D maybe TRBD1 (5 bases). CDR3 length equals 14 residues. The germline CDR1 and CDR2 sequences are MGHDK and SYGVNS. The V end lost 4 bases, the J end lost 3 bases, and 12 bases lay between the germline ends. As DNA, the CDR3 is TGTGCCAGCAGTGTTACCGGGACGCACTATGGCTACACCTTC. It yields the protein CASSVTGTHYGYTF.

The rearrangement links TRBV13 to TRBJ1-1; 11 bases agree with TRBD1. The V gene's germline CDR1 is PRHDT and CDR2 FYEKMQ (reference sequence). The V gene end was trimmed by 5 bases and the J gene end by 1 base; junction bases not matched to a gene: 6. The CDR3 extends over 16 amino acids. In DNA form, the CDR3 reads TGTGCCAGCAGCCCCGGGACAGGGGGAAAGAACACTGAAGCTTTCTTT. This translates into CASSPGTGGKNTEAFF.

This clone occurred once. This rearrangement joins TRBV7-3 to TRBJ2-1; tentatively, D is TRBD2 (5 bases). Per the germline V gene, CDR1 is SGHTA and CDR2 is FQGTGA. The germline V and J ends were trimmed by 3 bases and 8 bases, with 11 bases remaining between them. The CDR3 covers 13 residues. In DNA, the CDR3 is TGTGCCAGCAGCTTTATGGCGAGGGATGAGCAGTTCTTC. Translation: CASSFMARDEQFF.

The rearrangement links TRBV21-1 to TRBJ1-5; the tabulated D call, TRBD1, remains unverified against the DNA. TRBV21-1 is shown as a pseudogene. The CDR3 extends over 20 amino acids. CDR3 region: CASSKVVTGKKPWSNQPQHF. The CDR3 nucleotides are TGTGCCAGCAGCAAAGTTGTAACAGGGAAGAAGCCTTGGAGCAATCAGCCCCAGCATTTT.

The chain links TRBV27 to TRBJ2-1; D unresolved. The ends were cut back, 3 bases at V and 7 bases at J, with 4 bases in the middle. CDR3 length equals 11 residues. CDR1 and CDR2 from the germline V gene are MNHEY and SMNVEV (reference sequence). The CDR3 DNA reads as TGTGCCAGCAGTTTCCGGAATGAGCAGTTCTTC. Its translation is CASSFRNEQFF.

The chain employs TRBV9 and TRBJ2-1, with 9 bases lining up with TRBD1. The V segment lost 2 bases and the J segment 4 bases; nucleotides outside the gene matches: 4. Looked up from germline, CDR1 is SGDLS and CDR2 is YYNGEE. The CDR3 runs to 15 residues. In DNA, the CDR3 is TGTGCCAGCAGCGTTACCGGGACAGGGTACAATGAGCAGTTCTTC. This translates into CASSVTGTGYNEQFF.

The J gene is TRBJ2-7, the V gene TRBV7-9; D is unclear. The CDR3 totals 13 residues. Trimming took 0 bases from V and 3 from J, leaving 6 bases between them. The germline gives CDR1 SEHNR, CDR2 FQNEAQ (reference sequence). The CDR3 loop reads CASSLANFYEQYF. CDR3 bases: TGTGCCAGCAGCTTAGCCAACTTCTACGAGCAGTACTTC.

The chain joins TRBV5-4 to TRBJ2-3; D is possibly TRBD1 (6 bases). Trimming cost V 2 bases and J 6 bases, with 19 bases left between them. Germline CDR1 reads SGHNT; CDR2 reads YYREEE (reference sequence). The length of the CDR3 is 16 residues. The CDR3 DNA reads TGTGCCAGCAGCTTTATAACCGGGACAAGAGGGGATACGCAGTATTTT. It codes for CASSFITGTRGDTQYF.

The genes are TRBV5-8 and TRBJ2-7; 9 bases line up with TRBD1. V was pared by 4 bases and J by 7 bases, with 6 bases of the junction left unmatched. Looked up from germline, CDR1 is SGHTS and CDR2 is YDEGEE. This CDR3 is 13 amino acids long. The CDR3 loop reads CASSPDRGGEQYF. The CDR3, as DNA: TGTGCCAGCAGCCCGGACAGGGGAGGGGAGCAGTACTTC.

This chain links TRBV7-2 with TRBJ2-3; the D gene could be TRBD1 or TRBD2 (5 bases each). In germline, CDR1 is SGHTA, CDR2 FQGNSA. Trimming stripped 5 bases from V and 5 bases from J, with 17 bases between. CDR3 length: 15 amino acids. CDR3 region: CASSPTGGGEDTQYF. Written as DNA, the CDR3 is TGTGCCAGCAGCCCAACGGGTGGGGGAGAAGATACGCAGTATTTT. Together with reference TRBV7-2 and TRBJ2-3, the CDR3 gives the full variable domain: GAGVSQSPSNKVTEKGKDVELRCDPISGHTALYWYRQSLGQGLEFLIYFQGNSAPDKSGLPSDRFSAERTGGSVSTLTIQRTQQEDSAVYLCASSPTGGGEDTQYFGPGTRLTVL.

This clone was recorded only once. This chain uses TRBV28 with TRBJ2-6, with 8 bases fitting TRBD1. The V gene's germline CDR1 is MDHEN and CDR2 SYDVKM. The trim removed 2 bases at V and 4 bases at J, leaving 10 bases unmatched. The CDR3 is 18 residues long. The CDR3 is CASSLRQGRLSGANVLTF. The DNA for the CDR3 is TGTGCCAGCAGTTTACGACAGGGGAGACTTTCAGGGGCCAACGTCCTGACTTTC.

The rearrangement joins TRBV2 to TRBJ2-7; TRBD1 aligns across 9 bases. J gave up 7 bases and V 2 bases, and 6 bases lay outside the gene matches. The CDR3 consists of 14 residues. Looked up from germline, CDR1 is SNHLY and CDR2 is FYNNEI. The CDR3 DNA sequence: TGTGCCAGCAGTGAATCCTGGACAGGGGATGAGCAGTACTTC. This sequence encodes CASSESWTGDEQYF.

V usage is TRBV27 and J usage is TRBJ2-1; the D gene could be TRBD1 or TRBD2 (5 bases each). Deletions cut 6 bases from V and 4 bases from J, with 13 bases between. This CDR3 is 14 amino acids long. Germline CDR1 reads MNHEY; CDR2 reads SMNVEV (reference sequence). CDR3 bases: TGTGCCAGCAGACTCGGGGCTAGGTACAATGAGCAGTTCTTC. This codes for CASRLGARYNEQFF.

V usage is TRBV20-1 and J usage is TRBJ2-1, with D hard to call. This CDR3 spans 10 amino acids. V lost 5 bases to trimming and J lost 6 bases, with 5 bases between them. Germline CDR1 is DFQATT and CDR2 is SNEGSKA (reference sequence). CDR3 in DNA: TGCAGTGCTGGCTTCAATGAGCAGTTCTTC. Its protein is CSAGFNEQFF.